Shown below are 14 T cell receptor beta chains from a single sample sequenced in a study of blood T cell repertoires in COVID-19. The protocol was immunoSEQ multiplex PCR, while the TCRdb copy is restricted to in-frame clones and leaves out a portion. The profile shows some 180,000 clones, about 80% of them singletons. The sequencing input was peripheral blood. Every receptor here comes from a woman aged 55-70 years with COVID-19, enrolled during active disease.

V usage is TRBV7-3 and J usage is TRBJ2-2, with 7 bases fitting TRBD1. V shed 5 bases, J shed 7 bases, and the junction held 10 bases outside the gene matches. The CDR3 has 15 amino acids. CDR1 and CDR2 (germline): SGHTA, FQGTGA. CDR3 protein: CASSNRQGSGGELFF. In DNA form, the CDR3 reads TGTGCCAGCAGCAACCGACAGGGATCTGGCGGGGAGCTGTTTTTT.

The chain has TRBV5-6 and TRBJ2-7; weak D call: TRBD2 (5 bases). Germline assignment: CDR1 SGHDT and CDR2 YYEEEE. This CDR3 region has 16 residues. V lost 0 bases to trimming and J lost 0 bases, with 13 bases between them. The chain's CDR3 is CASSLDASRSSYEQYF. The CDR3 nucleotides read TGTGCCAGCAGCTTGGATGCTAGCCGCAGCTCCTACGAGCAGTACTTC.

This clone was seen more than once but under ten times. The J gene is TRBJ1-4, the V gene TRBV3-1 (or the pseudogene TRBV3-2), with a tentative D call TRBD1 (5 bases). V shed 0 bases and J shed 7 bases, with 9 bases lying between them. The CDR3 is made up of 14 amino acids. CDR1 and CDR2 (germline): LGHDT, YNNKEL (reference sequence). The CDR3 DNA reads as TGTGCCAGCAGCCAAGACGGGGGTAGTGAAAAACTGTTTTTT. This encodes CASSQDGGSEKLFF.

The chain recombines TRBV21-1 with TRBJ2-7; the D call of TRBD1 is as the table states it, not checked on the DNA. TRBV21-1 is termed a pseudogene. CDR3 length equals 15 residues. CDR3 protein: CASSNSGGRTYEQYF. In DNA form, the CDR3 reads TGTGCCAGCAGCAATTCAGGGGGCCGTACCTACGAGCAGTACTTC.

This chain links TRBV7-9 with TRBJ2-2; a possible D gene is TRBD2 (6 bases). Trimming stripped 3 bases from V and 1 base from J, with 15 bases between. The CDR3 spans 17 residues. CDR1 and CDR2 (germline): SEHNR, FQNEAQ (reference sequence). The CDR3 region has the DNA TGTGCCAGCAGCTTTCCCCTTGGGGGGAGGAACACCGGGGAGCTGTTTTTT. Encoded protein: CASSFPLGGRNTGELFF. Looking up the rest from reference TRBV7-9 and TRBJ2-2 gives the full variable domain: DTGVSQNPRHKITKRGQNVTFRCDPISEHNRLYWYRQTLGQGPEFLTYFQNEAQLEKSRLLSDRFSAERPKGSFSTLEIQRTEQGDSAMYLCASSFPLGGRNTGELFFGEGSRLTVL.

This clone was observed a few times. CDR3 sequence (DNA): TGTGCCAGCAGCCTCGGGCAGGAGGGTGGTCAGCCCCAGCATTTT. It is translated as CASSLGQEGGQPQHF. The V gene is TRBV28, the J gene TRBJ1-5, with D uncertain. Germline loops: CDR1 MDHEN, CDR2 SYDVKM. Trimming removed 6 bases at V and 6 bases at J, with 18 bases between. The CDR3 consists of 15 residues.

The CDR3 nucleotides read TGTGCCAGCAGTTTTCTAGGGGGGGGGACCCAGTACTTC. Its protein is CASSFLGGGTQYF. This rearrangement joins TRBV12-3 or TRBV12-4 to TRBJ2-5, with D possibly matching TRBD2 (7 bases). V dropped 3 bases and J dropped 7 bases, with 12 bases sitting between them. This CDR3 is 13 amino acids long.

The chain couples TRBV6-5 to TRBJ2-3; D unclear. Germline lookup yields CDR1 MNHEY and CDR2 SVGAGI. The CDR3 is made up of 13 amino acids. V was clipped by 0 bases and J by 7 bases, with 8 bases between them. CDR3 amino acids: CASSYSLQNTQYF. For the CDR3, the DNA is TGTGCCAGCAGTTACTCCCTGCAGAATACGCAGTATTTT.

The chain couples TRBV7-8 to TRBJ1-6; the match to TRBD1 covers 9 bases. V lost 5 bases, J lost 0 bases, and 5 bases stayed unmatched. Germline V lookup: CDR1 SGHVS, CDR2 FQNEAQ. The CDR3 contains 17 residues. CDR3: CASSRTGVSSYNSPLHF. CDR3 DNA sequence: TGTGCCAGCAGCCGGACAGGGGTGAGCTCCTATAATTCACCCCTCCACTTT.

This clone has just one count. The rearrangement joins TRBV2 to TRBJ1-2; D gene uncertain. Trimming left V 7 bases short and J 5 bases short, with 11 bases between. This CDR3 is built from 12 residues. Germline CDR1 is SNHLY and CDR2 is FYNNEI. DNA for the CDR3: TGTGCCAGCAAGTTCCAGGAATATGGCTACACCTTC. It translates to CASKFQEYGYTF. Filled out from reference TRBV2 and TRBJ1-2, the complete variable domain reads EPEVTQTPSHQVTQMGQEVILRCVPISNHLYFYWYRQILGQKVEFLVSFYNNEISEKSEIFDDQFSVERPDGSNFTLKIRSTKLEDSAMYFCASKFQEYGYTFGSGTRLTVV.

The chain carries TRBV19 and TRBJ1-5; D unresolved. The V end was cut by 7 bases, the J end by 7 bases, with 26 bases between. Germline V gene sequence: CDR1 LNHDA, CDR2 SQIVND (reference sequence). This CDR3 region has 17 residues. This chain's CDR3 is CASTVPGNTLGGQPQHF. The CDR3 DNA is TGTGCCAGTACCGTCCCGGGGAACACTCTGGGTGGCCAGCCCCAGCATTTT.

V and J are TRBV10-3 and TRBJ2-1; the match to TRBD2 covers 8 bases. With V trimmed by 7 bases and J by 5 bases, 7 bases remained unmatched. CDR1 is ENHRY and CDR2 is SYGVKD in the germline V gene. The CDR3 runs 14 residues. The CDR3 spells CAITPAGDDNEQFF. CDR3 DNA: TGTGCCATCACCCCAGCGGGAGACGACAATGAGCAGTTCTTC.

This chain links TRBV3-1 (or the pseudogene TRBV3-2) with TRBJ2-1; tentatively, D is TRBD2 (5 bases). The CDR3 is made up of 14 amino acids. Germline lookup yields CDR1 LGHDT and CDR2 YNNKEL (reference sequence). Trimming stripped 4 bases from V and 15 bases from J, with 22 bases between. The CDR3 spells CASSLLGRWGAPFF. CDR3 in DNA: TGTGCCAGCAGCCTCCTCGGGCGGTGGGGAGCCCCGTTCTTC.

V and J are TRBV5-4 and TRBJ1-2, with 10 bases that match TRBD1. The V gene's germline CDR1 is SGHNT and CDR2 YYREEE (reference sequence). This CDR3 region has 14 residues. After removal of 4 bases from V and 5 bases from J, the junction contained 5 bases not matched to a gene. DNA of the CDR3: TGTGCCAGCAGCCCGGACAGGGGGGTTTATGGCTACACCTTC. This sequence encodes CASSPDRGVYGYTF.